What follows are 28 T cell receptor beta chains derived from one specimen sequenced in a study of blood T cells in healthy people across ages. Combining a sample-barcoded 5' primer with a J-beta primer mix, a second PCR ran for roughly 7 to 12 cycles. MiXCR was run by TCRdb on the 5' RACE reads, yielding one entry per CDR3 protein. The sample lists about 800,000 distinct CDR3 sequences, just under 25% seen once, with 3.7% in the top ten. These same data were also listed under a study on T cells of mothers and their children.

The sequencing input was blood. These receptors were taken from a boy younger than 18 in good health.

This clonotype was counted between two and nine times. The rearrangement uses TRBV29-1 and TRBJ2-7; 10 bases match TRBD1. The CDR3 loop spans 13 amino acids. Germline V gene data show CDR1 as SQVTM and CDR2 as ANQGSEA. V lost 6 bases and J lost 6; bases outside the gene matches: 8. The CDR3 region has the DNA TGCAGCGTGCGACAGGGGGCAACTATCGAGCAGTACTTC. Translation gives CSVRQGATIEQYF.

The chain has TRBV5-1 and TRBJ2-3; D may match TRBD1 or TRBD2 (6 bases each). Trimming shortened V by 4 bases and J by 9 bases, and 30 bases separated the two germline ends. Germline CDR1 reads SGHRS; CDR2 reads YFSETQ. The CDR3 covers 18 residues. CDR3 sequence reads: CASSRSPGSGGPERTQYF. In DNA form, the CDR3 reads TGCGCCAGCAGCCGGTCCCCCGGTAGTGGGGGGCCCGAGAGGACGCAGTATTTT.

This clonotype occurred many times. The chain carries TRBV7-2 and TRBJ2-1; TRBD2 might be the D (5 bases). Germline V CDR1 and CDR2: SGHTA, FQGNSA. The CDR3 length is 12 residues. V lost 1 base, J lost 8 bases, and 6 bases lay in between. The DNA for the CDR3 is TGTGCCAGCAGCTTAGTCGGGGATGAGCAGTTCTTC. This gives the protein CASSLVGDEQFF. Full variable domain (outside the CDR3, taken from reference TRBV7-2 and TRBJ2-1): GAGVSQSPSNKVTEKGKDVELRCDPISGHTALYWYRQSLGQGLEFLIYFQGNSAPDKSGLPSDRFSAERTGGSVSTLTIQRTQQEDSAVYLCASSLVGDEQFFGPGTRLTVL.

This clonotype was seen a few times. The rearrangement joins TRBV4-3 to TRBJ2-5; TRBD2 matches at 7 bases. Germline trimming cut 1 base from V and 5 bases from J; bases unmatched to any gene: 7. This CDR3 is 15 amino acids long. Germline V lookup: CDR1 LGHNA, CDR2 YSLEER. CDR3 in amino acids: CASSQGAGVLETQYF. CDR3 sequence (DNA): TGCGCCAGCAGCCAAGGGGCGGGGGTCTTGGAGACCCAGTACTTC.

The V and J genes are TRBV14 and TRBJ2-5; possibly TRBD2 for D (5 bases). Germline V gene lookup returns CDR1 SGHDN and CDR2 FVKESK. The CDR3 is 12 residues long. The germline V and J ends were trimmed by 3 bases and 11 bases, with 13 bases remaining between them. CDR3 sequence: CASSQPGEEQYF. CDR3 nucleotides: TGTGCCAGCAGCCAGCCCGGGGAAGAGCAGTACTTC.

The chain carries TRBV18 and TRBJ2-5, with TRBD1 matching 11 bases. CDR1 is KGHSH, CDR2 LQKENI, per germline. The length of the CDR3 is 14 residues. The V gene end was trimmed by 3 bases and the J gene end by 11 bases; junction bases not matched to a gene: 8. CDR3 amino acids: CASSPGQGAGEQYF. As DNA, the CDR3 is TGTGCCAGCTCACCCGGACAGGGGGCCGGGGAGCAGTACTTC.

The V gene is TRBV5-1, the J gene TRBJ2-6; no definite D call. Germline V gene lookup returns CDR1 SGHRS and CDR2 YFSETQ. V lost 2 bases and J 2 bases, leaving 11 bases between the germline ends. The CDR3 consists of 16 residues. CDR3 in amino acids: CASSLQRSAGANVLTF. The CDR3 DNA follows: TGCGCCAGCAGCTTACAAAGATCGGCTGGGGCCAACGTCCTGACTTTC.

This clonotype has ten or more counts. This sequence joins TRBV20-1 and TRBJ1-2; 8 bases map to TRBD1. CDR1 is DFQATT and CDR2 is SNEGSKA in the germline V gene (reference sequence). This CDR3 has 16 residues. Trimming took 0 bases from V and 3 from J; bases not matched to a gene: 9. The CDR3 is CSARDQGRGLHYGYTF. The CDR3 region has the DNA TGCAGTGCTAGAGACCAAGGCAGGGGGCTTCACTATGGCTACACCTTC.

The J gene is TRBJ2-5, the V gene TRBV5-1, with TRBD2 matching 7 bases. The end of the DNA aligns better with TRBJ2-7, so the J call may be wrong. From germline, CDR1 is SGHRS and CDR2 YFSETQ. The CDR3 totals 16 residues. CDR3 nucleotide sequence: TGCGCCAGCAGCCGTGGGCTAGCGGACTATTCCTACGAGCAGTACTTC. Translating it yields CASSRGLADYSYEQYF.

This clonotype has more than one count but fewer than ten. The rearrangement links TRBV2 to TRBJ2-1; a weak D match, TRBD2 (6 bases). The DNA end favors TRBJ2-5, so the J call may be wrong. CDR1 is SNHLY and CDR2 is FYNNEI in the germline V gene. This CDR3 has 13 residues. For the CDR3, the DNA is TGTGCCAGCGGGGTGGGGGGAGGAGAGACCCAGTACTTC. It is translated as CASGVGGGETQYF.

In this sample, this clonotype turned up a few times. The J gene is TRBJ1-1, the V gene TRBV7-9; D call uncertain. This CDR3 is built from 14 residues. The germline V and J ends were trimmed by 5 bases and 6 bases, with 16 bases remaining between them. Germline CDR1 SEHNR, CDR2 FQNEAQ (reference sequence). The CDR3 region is CASSAAPGFPEAFF. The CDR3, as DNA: TGTGCCAGCAGCGCCGCTCCGGGGTTCCCTGAAGCTTTCTTT. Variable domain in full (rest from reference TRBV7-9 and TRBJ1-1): DTGVSQNPRHKITKRGQNVTFRCDPISEHNRLYWYRQTLGQGPEFLTYFQNEAQLEKSRLLSDRFSAERPKGSFSTLEIQRTEQGDSAMYLCASSAAPGFPEAFFGQGTRLTVV.

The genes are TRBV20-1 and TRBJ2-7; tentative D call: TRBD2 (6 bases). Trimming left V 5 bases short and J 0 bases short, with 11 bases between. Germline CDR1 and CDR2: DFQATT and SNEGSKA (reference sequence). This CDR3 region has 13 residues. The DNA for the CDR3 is TGCAGTGCTTTCGGGACTCACTCCTACGAGCAGTACTTC. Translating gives CSAFGTHSYEQYF.

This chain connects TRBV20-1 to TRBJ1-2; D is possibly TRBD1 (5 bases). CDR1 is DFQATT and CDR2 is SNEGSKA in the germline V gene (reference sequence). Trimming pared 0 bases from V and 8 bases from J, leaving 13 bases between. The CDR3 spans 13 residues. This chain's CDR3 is CSARDQAGWGYTF. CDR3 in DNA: TGCAGTGCTAGAGATCAGGCAGGGTGGGGCTACACCTTC.

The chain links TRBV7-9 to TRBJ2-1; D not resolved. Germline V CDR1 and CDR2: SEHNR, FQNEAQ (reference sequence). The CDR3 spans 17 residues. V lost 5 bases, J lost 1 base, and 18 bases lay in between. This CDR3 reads CASSPTPGLRSYNEQFF. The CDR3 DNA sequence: TGTGCCAGCAGCCCGACCCCCGGGCTCCGTTCCTACAATGAGCAGTTCTTC.

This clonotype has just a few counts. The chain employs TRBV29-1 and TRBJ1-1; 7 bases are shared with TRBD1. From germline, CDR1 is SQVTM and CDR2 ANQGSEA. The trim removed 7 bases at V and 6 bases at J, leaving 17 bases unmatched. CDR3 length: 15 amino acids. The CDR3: CSAHKRGTARPEAFF. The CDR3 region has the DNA TGCAGCGCTCACAAACGTGGGACAGCACGCCCTGAAGCTTTCTTT.

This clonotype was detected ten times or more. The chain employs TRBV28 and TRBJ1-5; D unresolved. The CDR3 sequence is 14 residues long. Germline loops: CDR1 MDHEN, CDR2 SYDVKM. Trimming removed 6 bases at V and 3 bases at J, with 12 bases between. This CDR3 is CASSYVSVNQPQHF. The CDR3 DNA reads TGTGCCAGCAGCTATGTCTCTGTCAATCAGCCCCAGCATTTT.

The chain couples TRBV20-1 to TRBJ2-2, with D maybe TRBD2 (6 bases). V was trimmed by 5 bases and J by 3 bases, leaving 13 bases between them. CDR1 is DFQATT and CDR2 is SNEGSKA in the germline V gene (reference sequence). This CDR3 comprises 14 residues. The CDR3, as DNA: TGCAGTGCTGGAGGGGAGACTGACACCGGGGAGCTGTTTTTT. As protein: CSAGGETDTGELFF.

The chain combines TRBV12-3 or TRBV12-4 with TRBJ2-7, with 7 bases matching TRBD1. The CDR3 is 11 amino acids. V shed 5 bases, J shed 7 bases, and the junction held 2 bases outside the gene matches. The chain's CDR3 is CASSKTGEQYF. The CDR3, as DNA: TGTGCCAGCAGTAAGACAGGGGAGCAGTACTTC.

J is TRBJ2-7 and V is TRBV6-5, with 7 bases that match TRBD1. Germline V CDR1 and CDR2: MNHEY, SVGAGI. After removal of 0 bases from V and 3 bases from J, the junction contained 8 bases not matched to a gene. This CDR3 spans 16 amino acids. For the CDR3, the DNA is TGTGCCAGCAGTTACTCCTCGGGACAGTACCTCTACGAGCAGTACTTC. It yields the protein CASSYSSGQYLYEQYF.

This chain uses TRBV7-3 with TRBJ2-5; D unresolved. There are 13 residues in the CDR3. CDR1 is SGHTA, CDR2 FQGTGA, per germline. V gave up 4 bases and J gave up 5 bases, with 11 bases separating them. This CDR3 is CASSSDRTETQYF. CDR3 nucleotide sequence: TGTGCCAGCAGCTCTGATCGGACGGAGACCCAGTACTTC.

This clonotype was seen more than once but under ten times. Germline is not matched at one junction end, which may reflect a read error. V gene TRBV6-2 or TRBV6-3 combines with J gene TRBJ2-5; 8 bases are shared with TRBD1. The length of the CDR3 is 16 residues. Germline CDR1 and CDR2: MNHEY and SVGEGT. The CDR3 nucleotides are TGTGCCAGCGCCCGCGACAGGGGAGTTAACCAAGGGACCCAGTACTTC. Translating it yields CASARDRGVNQGTQYF.

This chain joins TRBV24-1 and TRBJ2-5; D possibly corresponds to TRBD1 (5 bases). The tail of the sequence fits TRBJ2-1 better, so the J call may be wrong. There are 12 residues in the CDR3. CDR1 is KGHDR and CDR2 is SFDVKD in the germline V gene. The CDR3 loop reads CATSDLWGEQFF. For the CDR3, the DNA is TGTGCCACCAGTGATTTATGGGGCGAGCAGTTCTTC.

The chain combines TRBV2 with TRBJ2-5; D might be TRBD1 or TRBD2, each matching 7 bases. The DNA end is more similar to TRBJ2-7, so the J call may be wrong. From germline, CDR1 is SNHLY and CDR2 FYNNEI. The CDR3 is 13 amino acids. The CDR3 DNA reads TGTGCCAGAGGGGGCGGGAGCTCCTACGAGCAGTACTTC. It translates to CARGGGSSYEQYF.

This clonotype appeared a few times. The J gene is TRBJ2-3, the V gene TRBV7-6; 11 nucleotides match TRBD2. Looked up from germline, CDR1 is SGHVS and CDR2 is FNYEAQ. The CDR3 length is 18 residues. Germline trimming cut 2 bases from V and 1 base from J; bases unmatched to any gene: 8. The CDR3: CASSLHVSGGAGTDTQYF. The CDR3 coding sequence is TGTGCCAGCAGCTTACACGTTAGCGGGGGGGCAGGCACAGATACGCAGTATTTT.

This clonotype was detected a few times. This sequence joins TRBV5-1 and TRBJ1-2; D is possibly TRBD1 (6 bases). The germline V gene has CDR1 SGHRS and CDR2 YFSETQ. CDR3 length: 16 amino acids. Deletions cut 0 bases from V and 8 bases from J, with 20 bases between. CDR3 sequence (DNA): TGCGCCAGCAGCTTGGGCTTACAGGGTAATATTGACGGCTACACCTTC. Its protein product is CASSLGLQGNIDGYTF.

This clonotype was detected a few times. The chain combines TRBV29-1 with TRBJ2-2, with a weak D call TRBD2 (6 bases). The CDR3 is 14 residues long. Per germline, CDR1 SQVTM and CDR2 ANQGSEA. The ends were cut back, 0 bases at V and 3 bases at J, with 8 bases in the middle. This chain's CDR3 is CSVEDPGDTGELFF. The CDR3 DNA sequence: TGCAGCGTTGAAGATCCGGGGGACACCGGGGAGCTGTTTTTT.

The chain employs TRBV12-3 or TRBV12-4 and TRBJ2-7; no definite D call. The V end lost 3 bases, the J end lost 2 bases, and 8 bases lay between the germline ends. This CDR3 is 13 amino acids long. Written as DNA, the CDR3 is TGTGCCAGCAGTTTCGAACCAACCTACGAGCAGTACTTC. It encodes CASSFEPTYEQYF.

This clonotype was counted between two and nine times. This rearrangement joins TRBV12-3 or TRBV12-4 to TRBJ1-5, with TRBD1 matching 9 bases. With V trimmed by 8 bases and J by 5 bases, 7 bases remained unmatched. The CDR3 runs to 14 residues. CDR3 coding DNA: TGTGCCAGCGGCCGGGACAGGGTCGATCAGCCCCAGCATTTT. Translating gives CASGRDRVDQPQHF.